These 27 T cell receptor beta chains came from one sample sequenced in a study of blood T cell repertoires in COVID-19. Measured with immunoSEQ multiplex PCR; TCRdb has only the in-frame clones, and not every one. The table includes under 300,000 clones, over 75% detected once. The sample comprised PBMCs or T cells enriched from blood (not recorded which). Source of these receptors: a woman aged 18-29 years who had recovered from COVID-19.

V and J are TRBV7-8 and TRBJ1-1; 7 bases are a match to TRBD1. V dropped 1 base and J dropped 4; count of bases not matched to a gene: 6. The CDR3 totals 15 residues. Germline V gene data show CDR1 as SGHVS and CDR2 as FQNEAQ. CDR3 bases: TGTGCCAGCAGCTTAGTGGCAGGGGGTGCCACTGAAGCTTTCTTT. This sequence encodes CASSLVAGGATEAFF.

This clone was found once. The rearrangement joins TRBV4-1 to TRBJ1-2; TRBD1 matches at 9 bases. The CDR3 runs 16 residues. CDR1 and CDR2 from the germline V gene are MGHRA and YSYEKL. V shed 3 bases, J shed 5 bases, and the junction held 10 bases outside the gene matches. The chain's CDR3 is CASSHTGTGLGYGYTF. The CDR3 DNA follows: TGCGCCAGCAGCCACACCGGGACAGGGTTAGGGTATGGCTACACCTTC.

The chain uses TRBV2 and TRBJ1-1, with 9 positions matching TRBD1. Per the germline V gene, CDR1 is SNHLY and CDR2 is FYNNEI. This CDR3 is built from 16 residues. The trim removed 5 bases at V and 1 base at J, leaving 8 bases unmatched. The CDR3 DNA reads as TGTGCCAGCAGTTCCGGACAGGGGAGATCGAACACTGAAGCTTTCTTT. Amino acid sequence: CASSSGQGRSNTEAFF.

V is TRBV11-2 and J is TRBJ2-3; TRBD2 matches 8 bases. Germline V gene lookup returns CDR1 SGHAT and CDR2 FQNNGV. This CDR3 has 14 amino acids. With V trimmed by 5 bases and J by 1 base, 2 bases remained unmatched. CDR3 loop: CASSLGGGTDTQYF. In DNA, the CDR3 is TGTGCCAGCAGCCTCGGGGGGGGCACAGATACGCAGTATTTT.

The V and J genes are TRBV2 and TRBJ1-1; no definite D call. Looked up from germline, CDR1 is SNHLY and CDR2 is FYNNEI. Trimming stripped 6 bases from V and 4 bases from J, with 6 bases between. The length of the CDR3 is 11 residues. CDR3 sequence (DNA): TGTGCCAGCAGAGTGAGCACTGAAGCTTTCTTT. It yields the protein CASRVSTEAFF.

The chain couples TRBV6-1 to TRBJ2-7, with 8 bases matching TRBD1. V dropped 2 bases and J dropped 2; count of bases not matched to a gene: 11. This CDR3 has 17 amino acids. Germline CDR1 is MNHNS and CDR2 is SASEGT. The CDR3 protein is CASSETELWTGTYEQYF. The CDR3 region has the DNA TGTGCCAGCAGTGAAACAGAATTGTGGACAGGGACCTACGAGCAGTACTTC.

The chain couples TRBV29-1 to TRBJ1-4; a weak D match, TRBD1 (5 bases). The ends were cut back, 7 bases at V and 4 bases at J, with 19 bases in the middle. The CDR3 contains 15 residues. The germline V gene has CDR1 SQVTM and CDR2 ANQGSEA. CDR3 sequence reads: CSASGGVGFNEKLFF. DNA for the CDR3: TGCAGCGCCTCCGGAGGGGTGGGTTTTAATGAAAAACTGTTTTTT.

V usage is TRBV27 and J usage is TRBJ2-7, with 7 positions matching TRBD1. This CDR3 is built from 15 residues. Germline V gene lookup returns CDR1 MNHEY and CDR2 SMNVEV (reference sequence). J lost 3 bases, V lost 3 bases, and 8 bases had no gene match. The CDR3 bases are TGTGCCAGCAGTTTTGAAGGGGGCGCATTCTACGAGCAGTACTTC. Amino acid sequence: CASSFEGGAFYEQYF.

The gene calls are TRBV10-2 and TRBJ1-2; D ambiguous. The CDR3 is 12 amino acids. The ends were cut back, 3 bases at V and 2 bases at J, with 4 bases in the middle. Germline CDR1 is WSHSY and CDR2 is SAAADI. This CDR3 reads CASSEANYGYTF. In DNA form, the CDR3 reads TGCGCCAGCAGTGAAGCCAACTATGGCTACACCTTC.

V is TRBV11-2 and J is TRBJ2-1; D remains unclear. Germline CDR1 reads SGHAT; CDR2 reads FQNNGV. CDR3 length equals 17 residues. The V and J ends lost 5 bases and 0 bases respectively, with 17 bases between them. The CDR3 DNA is TGTGCCAGCAGCATAAGAGGAAGCCGGGTCTCCTACAATGAGCAGTTCTTC. Amino acid sequence: CASSIRGSRVSYNEQFF.

The CDR3, as DNA: TGTGCCAGCAGCTTAGCCACCGGGACAGACTATGGCTACACCTTC. Its translation: CASSLATGTDYGYTF. V gene TRBV7-8 combines with J gene TRBJ1-2; 7 positions match TRBD1. CDR3 size: 15 residues. Germline CDR1 and CDR2: SGHVS and FQNEAQ. The V and J ends lost 0 bases and 3 bases, in that order; junction bases with no gene match: 4.

V is TRBV5-1 and J is TRBJ2-7, with 9 bases fitting TRBD1. J gave up 0 bases and V 3 bases, and 4 bases lay outside the gene matches. The CDR3 runs to 15 residues. Germline values: CDR1 SGHRS, CDR2 YFSETQ. CDR3 in amino acids: CASSSGTGPSYEQYF. CDR3 sequence (DNA): TGCGCCAGCAGCTCGGGGACAGGGCCCTCCTACGAGCAGTACTTC.

In this sample, this clone turned up a few times. Additional DNA sequences in this sample encode the identical CDR3. This chain links TRBV10-3 with TRBJ2-5; the match to TRBD2 covers 10 bases. Trimming removed 3 bases from V and 3 bases from J; junction bases left unmatched: 1. CDR3 length: 14 residues. CDR1 and CDR2 from the germline V gene are ENHRY and SYGVKD. The CDR3: CAISESGGEETQYF. CDR3 coding DNA: TGTGCCATCAGTGAAAGCGGGGGGGAAGAGACCCAGTACTTC.

This rearrangement joins TRBV5-8 to TRBJ1-6; D call uncertain. Germline-derived CDR1 and CDR2 are SGHTS and YDEGEE. The CDR3 loop spans 11 amino acids. Trimming left V 6 bases short and J 12 bases short, with 10 bases between. The DNA of the CDR3 is TGTGCCAGCATAGCCGGCGGACCCCTCCACTTT. The encoded protein is CASIAGGPLHF.

The V call is TRBV11-2, the J call TRBJ1-6; D not resolved. Germline-derived CDR1 and CDR2 are SGHAT and FQNNGV. Trimming stripped 2 bases from V and 7 bases from J, with 12 bases between. The CDR3 spans 15 residues. CDR3 amino acids: CASSLTASINSPLHF. CDR3 DNA: TGTGCCAGCAGCTTAACCGCCAGTATCAATTCACCCCTCCACTTT.

The CDR3 bases are TGTGCCAGCAGCTTAACGGGACTAGCGTTGCCCGGGGAGCTGTTTTTT. Amino acids: CASSLTGLALPGELFF. The V call is TRBV11-2, the J call TRBJ2-2, with 10 positions matching TRBD2. The length of the CDR3 is 16 residues. Trimming at V came to 2 bases and at J to 6 bases, leaving 6 bases not matched to a gene. Germline V gene lookup returns CDR1 SGHAT and CDR2 FQNNGV.

This chain's CDR3 is CASRSPGQGNGNQPQHF. CDR3 nucleotide sequence: TGTGCCAGTAGAAGTCCGGGACAGGGCAACGGCAATCAGCCCCAGCATTTT. The chain couples TRBV19 to TRBJ1-5; 9 bases agree with TRBD1. Germline lookup yields CDR1 LNHDA and CDR2 SQIVND (reference sequence). CDR3 length equals 17 residues. Germline trimming cut 6 bases from V and 2 bases from J; bases unmatched to any gene: 11.

The rearrangement joins TRBV13 to TRBJ2-7; TRBD1 matches 9 bases. Trimming at V came to 8 bases and at J to 2 bases, leaving 7 bases not matched to a gene. This CDR3 contains 14 residues. The V gene's germline CDR1 is PRHDT and CDR2 FYEKMQ (reference sequence). The CDR3 nucleotides are TGTGCCAGCGGAAAACAGGGGGCCGCCTACGAGCAGTACTTC. Protein sequence: CASGKQGAAYEQYF.

This clone has just one count. The gene calls are TRBV3-1 (or the pseudogene TRBV3-2) and TRBJ1-4, with TRBD1 as a possible D gene (5 bases). CDR3 length: 17 residues. The ends were cut back, 0 bases at V and 8 bases at J, with 19 bases in the middle. The germline gives CDR1 LGHDT, CDR2 YNNKEL (reference sequence). This CDR3 reads CASSQDPGVREEEKLFF. The CDR3 DNA sequence: TGTGCCAGCAGCCAAGACCCTGGAGTCAGGGAGGAGGAAAAACTGTTTTTT.

As for this clone: Other DNA sequences from this sample encode an identical CDR3 as well. V and J are TRBV7-3 and TRBJ1-1; D gene uncertain. V lost 0 bases to trimming and J lost 2 bases, with 4 bases between them. The CDR3 loop spans 13 amino acids. The V gene's germline CDR1 is SGHTA and CDR2 FQGTGA. The CDR3 bases are TGTGCCAGCAGCTTAACAGCTAACACTGAAGCTTTCTTT. Its translation is CASSLTANTEAFF.

The count of this clone is one. The chain recombines TRBV6-2 or TRBV6-3 with TRBJ2-1; a possible D gene is TRBD1 (6 bases). This CDR3 has 16 amino acids. Germline CDR1 is MNHEY and CDR2 is SVGEGT. With 6 bases removed from V and 2 bases from J, the gap between germline ends came to 17 bases. CDR3 in amino acids: CASSPIQGRTYNEQFF. DNA for the CDR3: TGTGCCAGCAGCCCTATACAGGGAAGGACCTACAATGAGCAGTTCTTC.

The chain employs TRBV5-4 and TRBJ1-3; TRBD1 agrees at 8 bases. Unmatched junction bases numbered 11, after V lost 0 bases and J lost 0 bases. Germline V lookup: CDR1 SGHNT, CDR2 YYREEE (reference sequence). The length of the CDR3 is 19 residues. The CDR3 is CASSLGGRQGASSGNTIYF. The CDR3 DNA reads as TGTGCCAGCAGCTTGGGCGGGCGGCAGGGGGCTTCCTCTGGAAACACCATATATTTT. Filled out from reference TRBV5-4 and TRBJ1-3, the complete variable domain reads ETGVTQSPTHLIKTRGQQVTLRCSSQSGHNTVSWYQQALGQGPQFIFQYYREEENGRGNFPPRFSGLQFPNYSSELNVNALELDDSALYLCASSLGGRQGASSGNTIYFGEGSWLTVV.

The rearrangement joins TRBV19 to TRBJ1-5, with D perhaps matching TRBD1 (6 bases). Per germline, CDR1 LNHDA and CDR2 SQIVND (reference sequence). Deletions cut 5 bases from V and 0 bases from J, with 14 bases between. The CDR3 has 16 residues. The CDR3 nucleotides read TGTGCCAGTAGTGTAGTCAGGGGCGTTAGCAATCAGCCCCAGCATTTT. It yields the protein CASSVVRGVSNQPQHF.

The gene calls are TRBV5-1 and TRBJ2-1; D ambiguous. The V gene's germline CDR1 is SGHRS and CDR2 YFSETQ. Trimming shortened V by 0 bases and J by 5 bases, and 6 bases separated the two germline ends. This CDR3 is 13 amino acids long. CDR3 loop: CASSLVRDNEQFF. The CDR3 DNA follows: TGCGCCAGCAGCTTGGTTAGAGACAATGAGCAGTTCTTC.

The rearrangement joins TRBV7-9 to TRBJ2-2, with 8 positions matching TRBD2. CDR1 is SEHNR and CDR2 is FQNEAQ in the germline V gene (reference sequence). The V segment lost 3 bases and the J segment 2 bases; nucleotides outside the gene matches: 5. CDR3 length: 16 residues. The CDR3 spells CASSFGRGGNTGELFF. The CDR3, as DNA: TGTGCCAGCAGCTTCGGTCGGGGGGGAAACACCGGGGAGCTGTTTTTT.

V gene TRBV9 combines with J gene TRBJ1-6, with D uncertain. V was clipped by 3 bases and J by 3 bases, with 7 bases between them. This CDR3 has 14 residues. Germline V lookup: CDR1 SGDLS, CDR2 YYNGEE. This CDR3 is CASSESGYNSPLHF. For the CDR3, the DNA is TGTGCCAGCAGCGAGTCCGGCTATAATTCACCCCTCCACTTT.

This rearrangement joins TRBV28 to TRBJ1-5, with D uncertain. The CDR3 runs 16 residues. CDR1 and CDR2 from the germline V gene are MDHEN and SYDVKM. The germline V and J ends were trimmed by 5 bases and 0 bases, with 14 bases remaining between them. CDR3 protein: CASSKILGFSNQPQHF. CDR3 nucleotides: TGTGCCAGCAGTAAAATTCTCGGGTTTAGCAATCAGCCCCAGCATTTT. Looking up the rest from reference TRBV28 and TRBJ1-5 gives the full variable domain: DVKVTQSSRYLVKRTGEKVFLECVQDMDHENMFWYRQDPGLGLRLIYFSYDVKMKEKGDIPEGYSVSREKKERFSLILESASTNQTSMYLCASSKILGFSNQPQHFGDGTRLSIL.